This TCR beta chain was found in a study of T-cell memory formation after mild COVID-19. In the study overall: TCR clusters mostly belonged to single donors.

In TCRdb, the 5' RACE reads were re-called with MiXCR into one record per CDR3 protein. The profile shows 450,000 or so distinct CDR3 sequences, around 20% of them singletons. Germline assignment: CDR1 SGHRS and CDR2 YFSETQ. The V end was cut by 0 bases, the J end by 1 base, with 9 bases between. This CDR3 comprises 15 residues. Sequenced input: PBMCs or a T cell subset sorted from them (not recorded which). V gene TRBV5-1 combines with J gene TRBJ2-3; D is possibly TRBD1 (6 bases). The TCR comes from an adult woman who had mild COVID-19 (a few samples of this study predate the infection). Cell type and time point are not known. The CDR3 sequence: CASSLAPGGTDTQYF. CDR3 DNA: TGCGCCAGCAGCTTGGCGCCAGGGGGCACAGATACGCAGTATTTT. Drawing the rest from reference TRBV5-1 and TRBJ2-3, the complete variable domain is KAGVTQTPRYLIKTRGQQVTLSCSPISGHRSVSWYQQTPGQGLQFLFEYFSETQRNKGNFPGRFSGRQFSNSRSEMNVSTLELGDSALYLCASSLAPGGTDTQYFGPGTRLTVL.